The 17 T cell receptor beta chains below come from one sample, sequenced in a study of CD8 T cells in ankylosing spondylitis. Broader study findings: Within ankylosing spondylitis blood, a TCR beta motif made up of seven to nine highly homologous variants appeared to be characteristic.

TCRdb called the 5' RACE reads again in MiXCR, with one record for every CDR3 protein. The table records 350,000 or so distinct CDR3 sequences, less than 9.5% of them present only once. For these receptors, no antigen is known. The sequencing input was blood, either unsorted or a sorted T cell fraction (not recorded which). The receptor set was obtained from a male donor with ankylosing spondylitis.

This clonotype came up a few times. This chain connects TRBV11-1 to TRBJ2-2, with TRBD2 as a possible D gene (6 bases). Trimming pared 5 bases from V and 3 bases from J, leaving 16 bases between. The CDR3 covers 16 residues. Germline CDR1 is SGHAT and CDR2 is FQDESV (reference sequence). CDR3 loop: CASSPWDSSDTGELFF. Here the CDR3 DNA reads TGTGCCAGCAGCCCGTGGGACTCTTCCGACACCGGGGAGCTGTTTTTT.

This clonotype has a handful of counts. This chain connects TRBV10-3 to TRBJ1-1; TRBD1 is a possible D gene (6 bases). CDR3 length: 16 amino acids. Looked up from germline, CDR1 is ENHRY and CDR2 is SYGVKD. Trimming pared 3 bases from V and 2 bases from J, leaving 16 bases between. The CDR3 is CAISDKGGELNTEAFF. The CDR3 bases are TGTGCCATCAGTGACAAAGGGGGAGAACTCAACACTGAAGCTTTCTTT.

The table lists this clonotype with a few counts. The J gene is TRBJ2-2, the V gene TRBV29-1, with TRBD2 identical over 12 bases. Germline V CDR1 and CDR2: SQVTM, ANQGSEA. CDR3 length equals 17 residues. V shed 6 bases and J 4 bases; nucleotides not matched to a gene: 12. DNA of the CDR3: TGCAGCGTACGGGGACTAGCGGGTAACGAGATCACCGGGGAGCTGTTTTTT. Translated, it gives CSVRGLAGNEITGELFF.

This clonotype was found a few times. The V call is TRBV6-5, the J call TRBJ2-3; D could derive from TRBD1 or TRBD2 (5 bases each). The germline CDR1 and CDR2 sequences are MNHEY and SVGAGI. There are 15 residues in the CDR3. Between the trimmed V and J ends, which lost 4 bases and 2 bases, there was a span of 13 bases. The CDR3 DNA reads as TGTGCCAGCAGTTTTGGGGGAGCTAACACAGATACGCAGTATTTT. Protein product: CASSFGGANTDTQYF.

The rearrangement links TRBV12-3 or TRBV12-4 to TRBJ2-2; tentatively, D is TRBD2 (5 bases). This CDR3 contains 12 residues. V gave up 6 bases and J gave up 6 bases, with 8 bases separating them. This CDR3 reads CASRWEPGELFF. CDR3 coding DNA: TGTGCCAGCAGATGGGAGCCCGGGGAGCTGTTTTTT.

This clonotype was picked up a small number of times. Written as DNA, the CDR3 is TGTGCCAGCAGCATCGCCTTAAATGAGCAGTTCTTC. Translated: CASSIALNEQFF. The chain uses TRBV7-6 and TRBJ2-1; D gene ambiguous. Trimming stripped 5 bases from V and 7 bases from J, with 9 bases between. The germline V gene encodes CDR1 SGHVS and CDR2 FNYEAQ. The CDR3 is made up of 12 amino acids.

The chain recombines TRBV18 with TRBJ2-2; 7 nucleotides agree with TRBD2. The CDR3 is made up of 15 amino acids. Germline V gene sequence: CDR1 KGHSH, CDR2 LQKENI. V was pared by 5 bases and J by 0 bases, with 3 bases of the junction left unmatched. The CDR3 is CASSDGRTNTGELFF. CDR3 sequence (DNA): TGTGCCAGCTCAGACGGGAGGACGAACACCGGGGAGCTGTTTTTT.

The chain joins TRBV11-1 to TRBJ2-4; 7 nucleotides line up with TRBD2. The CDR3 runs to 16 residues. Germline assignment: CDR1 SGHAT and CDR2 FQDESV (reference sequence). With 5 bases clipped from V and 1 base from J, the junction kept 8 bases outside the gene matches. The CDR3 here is CASSRSGNEAKNIQYF. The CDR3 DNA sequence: TGTGCCAGCAGCCGAAGCGGGAATGAGGCCAAAAACATTCAGTACTTC.

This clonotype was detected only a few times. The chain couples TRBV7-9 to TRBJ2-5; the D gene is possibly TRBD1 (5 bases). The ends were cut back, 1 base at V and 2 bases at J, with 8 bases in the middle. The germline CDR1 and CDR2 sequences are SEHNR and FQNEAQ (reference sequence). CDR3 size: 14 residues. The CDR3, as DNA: TGTGCCAGCAGCTTAGTCCCAGGGCAAGAGACCCAGTACTTC. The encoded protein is CASSLVPGQETQYF.

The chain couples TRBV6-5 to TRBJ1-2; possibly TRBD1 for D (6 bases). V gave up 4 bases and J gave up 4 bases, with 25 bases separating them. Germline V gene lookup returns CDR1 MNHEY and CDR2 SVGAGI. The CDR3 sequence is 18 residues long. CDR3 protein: CASSFRGGSQRQGYGYTF. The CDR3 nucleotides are TGTGCCAGCAGTTTCAGAGGGGGGAGTCAACGGCAAGGCTATGGCTACACCTTC.

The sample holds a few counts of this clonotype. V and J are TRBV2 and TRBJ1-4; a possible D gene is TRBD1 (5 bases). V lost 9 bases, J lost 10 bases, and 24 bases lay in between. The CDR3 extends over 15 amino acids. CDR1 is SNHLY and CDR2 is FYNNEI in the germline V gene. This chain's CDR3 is CASAAQGRGVRKLFF. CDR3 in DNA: TGTGCCAGTGCAGCTCAGGGACGAGGGGTACGAAAACTGTTTTTT.

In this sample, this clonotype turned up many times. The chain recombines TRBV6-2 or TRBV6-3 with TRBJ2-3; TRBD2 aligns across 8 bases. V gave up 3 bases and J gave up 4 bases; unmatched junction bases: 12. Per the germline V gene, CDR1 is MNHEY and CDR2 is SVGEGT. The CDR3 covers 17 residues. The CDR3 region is CASSYLDGSGSSDTQYF. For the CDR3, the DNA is TGTGCCAGCAGTTATCTTGATGGGAGCGGGAGCTCAGATACGCAGTATTTT.

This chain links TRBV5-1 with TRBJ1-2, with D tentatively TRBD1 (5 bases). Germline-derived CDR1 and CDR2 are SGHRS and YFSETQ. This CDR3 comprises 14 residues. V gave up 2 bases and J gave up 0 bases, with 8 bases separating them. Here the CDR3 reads CASSFDRSNYGYTF. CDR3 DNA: TGCGCCAGCAGCTTTGACAGATCTAACTATGGCTACACCTTC.

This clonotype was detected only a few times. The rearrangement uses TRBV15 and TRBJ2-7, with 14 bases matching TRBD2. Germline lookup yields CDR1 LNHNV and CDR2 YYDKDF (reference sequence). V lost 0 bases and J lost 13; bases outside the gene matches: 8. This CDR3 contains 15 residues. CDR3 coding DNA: TGTGCCACCAGCAGAGATAGGGGACTAGCGGGGGCTCAATACTTC. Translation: CATSRDRGLAGAQYF.

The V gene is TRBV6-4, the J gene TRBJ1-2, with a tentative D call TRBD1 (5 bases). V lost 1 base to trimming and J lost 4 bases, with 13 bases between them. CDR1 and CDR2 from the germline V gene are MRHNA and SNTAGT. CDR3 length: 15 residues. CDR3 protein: CASSDFPQGIYGYTF. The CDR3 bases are TGTGCCAGCAGTGACTTTCCGCAGGGTATCTATGGCTACACCTTC.

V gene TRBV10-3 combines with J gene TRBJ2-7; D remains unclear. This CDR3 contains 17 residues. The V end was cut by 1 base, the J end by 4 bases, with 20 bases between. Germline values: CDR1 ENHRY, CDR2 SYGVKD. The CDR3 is CAISEFPPGQGSYEQYF. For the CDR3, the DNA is TGTGCCATCAGTGAGTTCCCTCCGGGCCAAGGTTCGTACGAGCAGTACTTC.

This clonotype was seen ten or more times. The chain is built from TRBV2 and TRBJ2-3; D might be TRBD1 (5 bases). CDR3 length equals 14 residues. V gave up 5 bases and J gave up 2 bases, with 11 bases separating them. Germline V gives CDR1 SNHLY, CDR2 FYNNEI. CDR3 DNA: TGTGCCAGCAGTCTTCTAGGGGACACAGATACGCAGTATTTT. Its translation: CASSLLGDTDTQYF.